These 17 T cell receptor beta chains originate from one sample sequenced in a study of cytomegalovirus exposure and HLA in healthy donors. The PCR ran on 60 Vbeta and 13 Jbeta primers. Profiled with immunoSEQ multiplex PCR; TCRdb holds only in-frame clones, not every one. Among about 200,000 clones listed, approximately 78% were seen once. Input material: PBMCs. Every receptor here comes from a woman aged 45-65 years in good health and CMV-seropositive.

This clone has more than one count but fewer than ten. The genes are TRBV19 and TRBJ2-5; D might be TRBD2 (6 bases). Germline loops: CDR1 LNHDA, CDR2 SQIVND (reference sequence). The CDR3 runs to 13 residues. V shed 3 bases and J shed 5 bases, with 10 bases lying between them. The CDR3, as DNA: TGTGCCAGTAGTATGGGGGGAAGGGAGACCCAGTACTTC. It codes for CASSMGGRETQYF.

The chain joins TRBV2 to TRBJ1-2, with D uncertain. Germline CDR1 is SNHLY and CDR2 is FYNNEI. The CDR3 covers 12 residues. V lost 3 bases and J lost 6, with 8 bases in between. The CDR3 sequence: CASSERYDGYTF. The CDR3 DNA reads TGTGCCAGCAGTGAGCGGTACGATGGCTACACCTTC.

This chain connects TRBV19 to TRBJ1-1, with TRBD1 as a possible D gene (6 bases). CDR1 is LNHDA, CDR2 SQIVND, per germline (reference sequence). CDR3 length: 16 residues. V was shortened by 5 bases and J by 1 base, with 17 bases between the two germline ends. The chain's CDR3 is CASSPLLGGGNTEAFF. The CDR3 region has the DNA TGTGCCAGTAGTCCCCTCCTAGGGGGGGGGAACACTGAAGCTTTCTTT.

The chain carries TRBV27 and TRBJ1-2, with D hard to call. V lost 3 bases and J lost 6, with 11 bases in between. The CDR3 runs 13 residues. CDR1 and CDR2 (germline): MNHEY, SMNVEV (reference sequence). CDR3 protein: CASSFTRVDGYTF. CDR3 nucleotides: TGTGCCAGCAGTTTTACTCGGGTTGATGGCTACACCTTC.

The V gene is TRBV5-1, the J gene TRBJ2-7, with 11 bases aligning to TRBD1. Germline CDR1 SGHRS, CDR2 YFSETQ. Trimming removed 0 bases from V and 0 bases from J; junction bases left unmatched: 2. The CDR3 runs 16 residues. The CDR3 DNA reads as TGCGCCAGCAGCTTGGGTGGGACAGGGGGCTCCTACGAGCAGTACTTC. It encodes CASSLGGTGGSYEQYF. Full variable domain (missing parts from reference TRBV5-1 and TRBJ2-7): KAGVTQTPRYLIKTRGQQVTLSCSPISGHRSVSWYQQTPGQGLQFLFEYFSETQRNKGNFPGRFSGRQFSNSRSEMNVSTLELGDSALYLCASSLGGTGGSYEQYFGPGTRLTVT.

A remark on this clone: The sample has other DNA sequences that encode this CDR3 too. V and J are TRBV4-3 and TRBJ2-5; 10 positions agree with TRBD2. The V and J ends lost 0 bases and 1 base, in that order; junction bases with no gene match: 2. CDR1 is LGHNA and CDR2 is YSLEER in the germline V gene. There are 16 residues in the CDR3. The CDR3 is CASSQELAGGQETQYF. The DNA of the CDR3 is TGCGCCAGCAGCCAAGAGTTAGCGGGGGGCCAAGAGACCCAGTACTTC.

V and J are TRBV19 and TRBJ2-4; no clear D gene. The V gene's germline CDR1 is LNHDA and CDR2 SQIVND (reference sequence). The ends were cut back, 4 bases at V and 0 bases at J, with 10 bases in the middle. The CDR3 loop spans 15 amino acids. Here the CDR3 reads CASSTDGVAKNIQYF. The CDR3 bases are TGTGCCAGTAGTACCGACGGAGTAGCCAAAAACATTCAGTACTTC.

The CDR3 region is CASSTSSGRTHNEQFF. In DNA form, the CDR3 reads TGTGCCAGCAGCACCTCTAGCGGGAGGACCCACAATGAGCAGTTCTTC. The chain recombines TRBV28 with TRBJ2-1; 11 nucleotides align to TRBD2. The germline gives CDR1 MDHEN, CDR2 SYDVKM. This CDR3 has 16 amino acids. J was trimmed by 5 bases and V by 6 bases; bases with no gene match: 9.

This chain uses TRBV21-1 with TRBJ2-6; no DNA check was done on the table's D call, TRBD1. TRBV21-1 constitutes a pseudogene. The CDR3 extends over 16 amino acids. CDR3 residues: CASSIRQDSGANGLTF. In DNA, the CDR3 is TGTGCCAGCAGCATACGACAGGACTCTGGGGCCAACGGCCTGACTTTC.

The chain uses TRBV5-1 and TRBJ2-3; D perhaps matches TRBD1 (7 bases). V lost 6 bases and J 1 base, leaving 9 bases between the germline ends. Germline CDR1 SGHRS, CDR2 YFSETQ. The CDR3 consists of 13 residues. Here the CDR3 DNA reads TGCGCCAGCACCAGGGGGGGCACAGATACGCAGTATTTT. Amino acids: CASTRGGTDTQYF.

V is TRBV2 and J is TRBJ1-4; possible D gene TRBD1, 5 bases. CDR1 is SNHLY, CDR2 FYNNEI, per germline. V gave up 3 bases and J gave up 2 bases, with 10 bases separating them. This CDR3 region has 15 residues. DNA for the CDR3: TGTGCCAGCAGTGACCAGGGCGGTACTAATGAAAAACTGTTTTTT. It yields the protein CASSDQGGTNEKLFF.

This chain connects TRBV5-1 to TRBJ2-3; D gene ambiguous. Germline V CDR1 and CDR2: SGHRS, YFSETQ. The CDR3 extends over 15 amino acids. V lost 0 bases to trimming and J lost 1 base, with 9 bases between them. CDR3 in amino acids: CASSLGRGGTDTQYF. The DNA of the CDR3 is TGCGCCAGCAGCTTGGGGAGAGGAGGCACAGATACGCAGTATTTT.

This clone was seen just once. The rearrangement joins TRBV5-6 to TRBJ1-1; no clear D gene. This CDR3 is 15 amino acids long. The V gene's germline CDR1 is SGHDT and CDR2 YYEEEE. The V end lost 0 bases, the J end lost 3 bases, and 12 bases lay between the germline ends. CDR3: CASSLGTIMDTEAFF. The CDR3 coding sequence is TGTGCCAGCAGCTTGGGAACAATAATGGACACTGAAGCTTTCTTT.

V gene TRBV5-4 combines with J gene TRBJ1-1; D gene ambiguous. Per germline, CDR1 SGHNT and CDR2 YYREEE (reference sequence). There are 14 residues in the CDR3. V shed 0 bases and J shed 3 bases, with 9 bases lying between them. The CDR3 nucleotides are TGTGCCAGCAGCTTGGGGGGAGAGGACACTGAAGCTTTCTTT. Its translation: CASSLGGEDTEAFF.

The gene calls are TRBV5-4 and TRBJ1-2, with D perhaps TRBD1 (5 bases). Germline CDR1 reads SGHNT; CDR2 reads YYREEE (reference sequence). Between the trimmed V and J ends, which lost 4 bases and 4 bases, there was a span of 14 bases. The CDR3 covers 14 residues. CDR3 loop: CASSQPGLLYGYTF. The CDR3 DNA is TGTGCCAGCAGCCAGCCGGGACTGCTCTATGGCTACACCTTC.

The chain links TRBV30 to TRBJ2-5; 9 bases match TRBD1. The junction had 3 bases not matched to a gene; V was cut back by 3 bases and J by 4 bases. The CDR3 totals 13 residues. CDR1 is GTSNPN and CDR2 is SVGIG in the germline V gene (reference sequence). CDR3 in DNA: TGTGCCTGGAGGACAGGGGGGGGAGAGACCCAGTACTTC. Translating it yields CAWRTGGGETQYF.

V is TRBV27 and J is TRBJ2-1, with 11 bases identical to TRBD2. CDR3 length: 16 residues. The J segment lost 5 bases and the V segment lost 5 bases, leaving 8 bases of the junction unmatched. Germline assignment: CDR1 MNHEY and CDR2 SMNVEV (reference sequence). CDR3 amino acids: CASSPPGTSGDNEQFF. Here the CDR3 DNA reads TGTGCCAGCAGTCCTCCGGGGACTAGCGGAGACAATGAGCAGTTCTTC.